This record concerns one TCR beta chain sequence. CDR1 is MGHRA, CDR2 YSYEKL, per germline. Trimming left V 1 base short and J 11 bases short, with 20 bases between. The CDR3 is 15 amino acids. Method: immunoSEQ multiplex PCR; TCRdb's copy keeps in-frame clones and lacks some. Of 410,000 or so clones listed, about 93% are singletons. The entry originates in a study of Ad26.COV2.S vaccination and SARS-CoV-2 variants. Treatment meaning: approximately 18 received Ad26.COV2.S at low or high dose, single or two shots; roughly five received placebo; per-sample allocation not given. Collection of the samples took place on day 63 after the first injection of vaccine or placebo.

The source of this sequence is a person aged 18-65 years who received the Ad26.COV2.S COVID-19 vaccine or a placebo. The rearrangement uses TRBV4-1 and TRBJ1-1; no reliable D call. Sequencing was performed on peripheral blood, taken in a trial of Ad26.COV2.S vaccine versus placebo. The CDR3 DNA reads as TGCGCCAGCAGCCAAGTGGAGGGATTAGGGTATTCGGCTTTCTTT. It specifies CASSQVEGLGYSAFF.